This note documents a single TCR beta chain sequence. The record originates from a study of blood T cell repertoires in COVID-19. For the study at large: T cells, B-cell-depleted T cells, or PBMCs provided the cDNA or gDNA that served as material.

In the source study's methods: Nucleated cell number was recorded as an estimate derived from reference gene primer amplification. Assay used: immunoSEQ multiplex PCR; TCRdb lists only in-frame clones, some missing. V and J calls and clone size are given by that table; D and trimming were obtained from the DNA. This sample has around 200,000 clones, with around nine tenths found just once. Germline CDR1 LGHDT, CDR2 YNNKEL (reference sequence). The V and J ends lost 4 bases and 7 bases respectively, with 13 bases between them. The CDR3 sequence is 14 residues long. Sample: peripheral blood. This clonotype originated in a man in his fifties or sixties who had recovered from COVID-19. The chain has TRBV3-1 (or the pseudogene TRBV3-2) and TRBJ2-2, with D possibly being TRBD1 (6 bases). The CDR3 loop is CASSLQGDHGELFF. The CDR3 coding sequence is TGTGCCAGCAGCCTACAGGGTGACCACGGGGAGCTGTTTTTT.